Each of the 12 T cell receptor beta chains below was sequenced from the same sample in a study of tumor-infiltrating lymphocytes in glioblastoma multiforme. Multiple V-beta primers and a C-beta primer amplified TCRB from RNA. Via MiXCR, TCRdb re-called the multiplex PCR reads, giving one row per CDR3 protein. Found here are about 15,000 distinct CDR3 sequences, 70% to 75% of them singletons; the top ten hold around 48%. Sequenced input: brain tumor tissue. The receptors derive from a male donor with glioblastoma.

This clonotype appeared once. The germline gene is not matched at one end of the junction; a read error may be the cause. V and J are TRBV20-1 and TRBJ2-4, with D hard to call. CDR1 is DFQATT and CDR2 is SNEGSKA in the germline V gene (reference sequence). This CDR3 is 14 amino acids long. The CDR3: CSARDSGSGNIQYF. The CDR3 region has the DNA TGCAGTGCTAGAGATTCAGGTAGTGGAAACATTCAATACTTC.

V gene TRBV29-1 combines with J gene TRBJ2-5; D not certain. There are 14 residues in the CDR3. Germline CDR1 SQVTM, CDR2 ANQGSEA. Trimming stripped 5 bases from V and 5 bases from J, with 18 bases between. This chain's CDR3 is CSVPTGSARETQYF. The DNA of the CDR3 is TGCAGCGTTCCCACTGGTAGTGCTCGGGAGACCCAGTACTTC.

V usage is TRBV28 and J usage is TRBJ2-7; a possible D gene is TRBD2 (5 bases). The germline V and J ends were trimmed by 4 bases and 7 bases, with 23 bases remaining between them. CDR1 and CDR2 (germline): MDHEN, SYDVKM. The CDR3 length is 16 residues. The DNA of the CDR3 is TGTGCCAGCAGTTCCCCTGGTAGCGTGAGGGCACATGAGCAGTACTTC. This codes for CASSSPGSVRAHEQYF. Supplemented by reference TRBV28 and TRBJ2-7, the full variable domain reads DVKVTQSSRYLVKRTGEKVFLECVQDMDHENMFWYRQDPGLGLRLIYFSYDVKMKEKGDIPEGYSVSREKKERFSLILESASTNQTSMYLCASSSPGSVRAHEQYFGPGTRLTVT.

This clonotype has just a few counts. The V and J genes are TRBV29-1 and TRBJ2-7, with a possible D match to TRBD2 (5 bases). From germline, CDR1 is SQVTM and CDR2 ANQGSEA. The V end was cut by 6 bases, the J end by 5 bases, with 17 bases between. There are 13 residues in the CDR3. This CDR3 reads CSVFRDDPNEQYF. CDR3 in DNA: TGCAGCGTCTTCCGGGATGATCCCAACGAGCAGTACTTC.

The chain carries TRBV20-1 and TRBJ1-5; 9 bases match TRBD1. Per germline, CDR1 DFQATT and CDR2 SNEGSKA (reference sequence). V shed 4 bases and J 9 bases; nucleotides not matched to a gene: 4. There are 12 residues in the CDR3. CDR3 sequence: CSANRGRGPQHF. CDR3 nucleotide sequence: TGCAGTGCTAACAGGGGGCGCGGGCCCCAGCATTTT.

This clonotype was picked up a small number of times. This may stem from a read error, because a much larger clone lies one nucleotide away. The chain has TRBV2 and TRBJ2-7; TRBD1 aligns across 7 bases. The V and J ends lost 8 bases and 2 bases, in that order; junction bases with no gene match: 3. Germline CDR1 SNHLY, CDR2 FYNNEI. The CDR3 covers 12 residues. CDR3 sequence reads: CASEGTAYEQYF. CDR3 DNA: TGTGCCAGCGAGGGGACAGCCTACGAGCAGTACTTC.

V and J are TRBV29-1 and TRBJ1-1; the D is unclear. V was trimmed by 4 bases and J by 0 bases, leaving 9 bases between them. Germline CDR1 is SQVTM and CDR2 is ANQGSEA. The CDR3 has 13 amino acids. In DNA form, the CDR3 reads TGCAGCGTTGTTTCCCCGATGAACACTGAAGCTTTCTTT. Translated: CSVVSPMNTEAFF.

V is TRBV6-5 and J is TRBJ1-5; the match to TRBD1 covers 10 bases. V shed 6 bases and J 5 bases; nucleotides not matched to a gene: 7. Germline V gene lookup returns CDR1 MNHEY and CDR2 SVGAGI. The CDR3 runs to 15 residues. The CDR3 spells CASRLTGTGDQPQHF. As DNA, the CDR3 is TGTGCCAGCAGACTAACCGGGACAGGGGATCAGCCCCAGCATTTT.

In its sample, this clonotype was seen once. The germline gene is not matched at one end of the junction; a read error may be the cause. This sequence joins TRBV29-1 and TRBJ2-2; possible D gene TRBD2, 5 bases. The CDR3 consists of 11 residues. Germline V gene sequence: CDR1 SQVTM, CDR2 ANQGSEA. The CDR3 nucleotides are TGCAGCGTTGGGCCTTTCGGGGAGTTGTTTTTT. It yields the protein CSVGPFGELFF.

This clonotype was found a few times. The chain carries TRBV20-1 and TRBJ1-6; no firm D call. The V end lost 1 base, the J end lost 11 bases, and 18 bases lay between the germline ends. The germline V gene encodes CDR1 DFQATT and CDR2 SNEGSKA (reference sequence). The CDR3 extends over 15 amino acids. CDR3 bases: TGCAGTGCTAGAGGGTGTGGTTCCGTGAATCCACCCCTCCACTTT. Translating it yields CSARGCGSVNPPLHF.

This clonotype has more than one count but fewer than ten. The chain carries TRBV7-8 and TRBJ1-1, with D possibly matching TRBD1 (6 bases). V was pared by 5 bases and J by 7 bases, with 29 bases between. From germline, CDR1 is SGHVS and CDR2 FQNEAQ. The CDR3 contains 18 residues. The CDR3 is CASSPRGPGSGTVNEAFF. CDR3 DNA sequence: TGTGCCAGCAGCCCCAGGGGTCCCGGGTCAGGAACGGTAAATGAAGCTTTCTTT.

This clonotype was found many times. V is TRBV7-2 and J is TRBJ2-3; D is perhaps TRBD2 (6 bases). The CDR3 consists of 16 residues. Trimming removed 5 bases from V and 5 bases from J, with 20 bases in between. Per germline, CDR1 SGHTA and CDR2 FQGNSA. CDR3 in amino acids: CASSRSLDGSVDTQYF. The CDR3, as DNA: TGTGCCAGCAGCCGTTCCCTCGACGGGAGCGTAGATACGCAGTATTTT.